This T cell receptor beta chain was sequenced during a study of T cells after yellow fever vaccination. Study information: SMART-Seq v4 Ultra Low Input prepared libraries from low-cell fractions.

Trimming took 3 bases from V and 2 from J, leaving 13 bases between them. CDR1 and CDR2 (germline): MDHEN, SYDVKM. CDR3 length: 15 residues. UMIs were added to TCR cDNA along with a universal primer site when it was made by 5'RACE template switching. MiXCR, run by TCRdb on the 5' RACE reads, gives a single entry per CDR3 protein. The table includes a few hundred thousand distinct CDR3 sequences, 3.5% to 4.5% detected once. Study results and caveats: The secondary response showed a weaker magnitude and a faster peak, day 5 versus 15. Sorted repertoires could include abundant contaminating clonotypes from bulk cells.

This clonotype was observed a few times. The antigen is unknown. The chain carries TRBV28 and TRBJ2-5; D not certain. This TCR came from a man between 18 and 29 years old who received the YFV17D yellow fever vaccine. Here the sequenced sample was PBMCs, taken 5 days after the yellow fever booster vaccination. The chain's CDR3 is CASSFPTPGQETQYF. In nucleotides, the CDR3 is TGTGCCAGCAGTTTCCCTACGCCAGGACAAGAGACCCAGTACTTC.